One TCR beta chain is described in this entry. This entry comes from a study of blood T cell repertoires in COVID-19. Study details: Sites across the United States, Italy and Spain contributed samples from acute and convalescent COVID-19.

The study recruited people aged about 18 to 95 years across roughly 23 US areas. Researchers sorted participants into cohorts using their self-reported clinical history. CDR1 and CDR2 from the germline V gene are LGHDT and YNNKEL (reference sequence). The CDR3 totals 17 residues. The V gene lost 0 bases and the J gene lost 3 bases, with 16 bases spanning the gap. Per the original methods: It was from reference gene primer amplification that nucleated cell counts were estimated. The table came from immunoSEQ multiplex PCR; TCRdb's copy has only in-frame clones and leaves some out. V, J and clone size are taken as reported in that table, and D and trimming were inferred from the DNA itself. The sample lists roughly 140,000 clones; about four fifths were seen once.

The chain is built from TRBV3-1 (or the pseudogene TRBV3-2) and TRBJ2-3; no clear D. The sequenced material came from PBMCs or T cells enriched from blood (not recorded which). This TCR derives from a woman aged 45-59 years who had been exposed to COVID-19. The CDR3 region is CASSQDGSRQGTDTQYF. The CDR3 DNA reads TGTGCCAGCAGCCAAGATGGTTCCCGACAAGGAACAGATACGCAGTATTTT.